The 8 T cell receptor beta chains presented below share a single source sample, sequenced in a study of OX40 agonist ivuxolimab in advanced cancers. Assay used: immunoSEQ multiplex PCR; TCRdb lists only in-frame clones, some missing. The table includes roughly 76,000 clones, 85% detected once. Sample: CD4+ or CD8+ T cells sorted from blood, taken in a trial of the OX40 agonist ivuxolimab. These receptors came from an adult with an advanced solid tumor such as melanoma, head and neck, liver or kidney cancer.

This clone was picked up a small number of times. The CDR3 region is CASSDLPRLAGVRETQYF. The CDR3 DNA reads as TGTGCCAGCAGTGACCTCCCCCGACTAGCGGGAGTCAGAGAGACCCAGTACTTC. The J gene is TRBJ2-5, the V gene TRBV25-1; 12 positions agree with TRBD2. Looked up from germline, CDR1 is MGHDK and CDR2 is SYGVNS. This CDR3 contains 18 residues. Trimming took 3 bases from V and 4 from J; bases not matched to a gene: 12.

The chain joins TRBV19 to TRBJ2-1, with 7 bases fitting TRBD2. Looked up from germline, CDR1 is LNHDA and CDR2 is SQIVND (reference sequence). The CDR3 loop spans 16 amino acids. V dropped 8 bases and J dropped 2; count of bases not matched to a gene: 12. CDR3 in DNA: TGTGCCAGTGCTTCCGGGGGGTTGTTTACCTACAATGAGCAGTTCTTC. Its translation is CASASGGLFTYNEQFF.

This chain links TRBV6-1 with TRBJ2-3; the match to TRBD1 covers 7 bases. The V gene end was trimmed by 4 bases and the J gene end by 6 bases; junction bases not matched to a gene: 7. This CDR3 spans 14 amino acids. Germline values: CDR1 MNHNS, CDR2 SASEGT. Here the CDR3 reads CASSAGQVRDTQYF. DNA of the CDR3: TGTGCCAGCAGTGCTGGACAGGTCCGGGATACGCAGTATTTT.

J is TRBJ2-7 and V is TRBV7-9; TRBD1 is a possible D gene (5 bases). The V and J ends lost 1 base and 2 bases respectively, with 6 bases between them. Germline lookup yields CDR1 SEHNR and CDR2 FQNEAQ (reference sequence). The CDR3 consists of 13 residues. In DNA form, the CDR3 reads TGTGCCAGCAGCTTAGGGACAACCTACGAGCAGTACTTC. Its protein product is CASSLGTTYEQYF.

This chain uses TRBV5-8 with TRBJ2-3, with TRBD1 matching over 7 bases. Germline lookup yields CDR1 SGHTS and CDR2 YDEGEE. CDR3 size: 15 residues. The V segment lost 4 bases and the J segment 5 bases; nucleotides outside the gene matches: 10. CDR3 protein: CASSGSTGIRDTQYF. The CDR3 DNA sequence: TGTGCCAGCAGCGGATCGACAGGGATCCGAGATACGCAGTATTTT.

The CDR3 reads CASNAGTSGGITGELFF. The CDR3 DNA reads as TGTGCCAGCAACGCCGGGACTAGCGGGGGAATTACCGGGGAGCTGTTTTTT. V is TRBV28 and J is TRBJ2-2; 14 bases map to TRBD2. The V segment lost 7 bases and the J segment 5 bases; nucleotides outside the gene matches: 9. Germline lookup yields CDR1 MDHEN and CDR2 SYDVKM. This CDR3 has 17 residues.

This clone was recorded once. CDR3 coding DNA: TGTGCCAGCTCAGGACAGGGCCGAGGGACTGAAGCTTTCTTT. Encoded protein: CASSGQGRGTEAFF. The genes are TRBV18 and TRBJ1-1, with 8 bases lining up with TRBD1. Trimming cost V 5 bases and J 5 bases; bases outside gene matches: 7. The germline gives CDR1 KGHSH, CDR2 LQKENI. This CDR3 is built from 14 residues.

This chain uses TRBV18 with TRBJ2-3, with D unclear. Germline CDR1 reads KGHSH; CDR2 reads LQKENI. V was shortened by 0 bases and J by 1 base, with 8 bases between the two germline ends. CDR3 length equals 15 residues. CDR3: CASSPPLLRTDTQYF. Here the CDR3 DNA reads TGTGCCAGCTCACCACCCCTTCTGCGCACAGATACGCAGTATTTT. Filled out from reference TRBV18 and TRBJ2-3, the complete variable domain reads NAGVMQNPRHLVRRRGQEARLRCSPMKGHSHVYWYRQLPEEGLKFMVYLQKENIIDESGMPKERFSAEFPKEGPSILRIQQVVRGDSAAYFCASSPPLLRTDTQYFGPGTRLTVL.